This T cell receptor beta chain stems from a study of human T cells and chemical hapten exposure. TCRdb used MiXCR to reprocess the RACE reads, holding one entry per CDR3 protein. The sample yields some 52,000 distinct CDR3 sequences, 9.5% to 11% seen once. Time point meaning: patch test 1, 2 weeks after DPC sensitization. Treatment specified: therapeutic diphenylcyclopropenone sensitization with weekly scalp DPC. Unfractionated whole blood was the source of the extracted total RNA. This clonotype was observed a few times. This CDR3 is built from 11 residues. Trimming cost V 3 bases and J 4 bases, with 4 bases left between them. Germline loops: CDR1 SNHLY, CDR2 FYNNEI.

The sequence derives from a woman in her 40s with alopecia areata. Some clones in this sample may be carry-over from other donors' samples. The chain couples TRBV2 to TRBJ2-7; D remains ambiguous. The source was whole blood, collected in connection with sensitization to the hapten diphenylcyclopropenone (DPC). CDR3 region: CASSERYEQYF. Written as DNA, the CDR3 is TGTGCCAGCAGTGAGAGATACGAGCAGTACTTC.